The rows below give T cell receptor beta chains drawn from one sample of a study of blood T cell repertoires in COVID-19. Data came from immunoSEQ multiplex PCR; TCRdb stores just in-frame clones and leaves some out. This repertoire shows fewer than 20,000 clones, 91% found once; its top ten account for about 7.2%. Source material: peripheral blood. These receptor sequences come from a human donor in a cohort sampled during active COVID-19. The CDR3 runs from the conserved cysteine through the conserved F or W. A D gene is named only where the DNA matches it firmly. Clone size is stated in some rows and not others, as once, few, many or a class when expanded.

v_call,j_call,d_call,clone_size,cdr3_nt,cdr3_aa
TRBV9,TRBJ2-7,TRBD2,once,TGTGCCAGCAGCGTAGCGGGAGGTCCCTACGAGCAGTACTTC,CASSVAGGPYEQYF
TRBV27,TRBJ1-2,NA,NA,TGTGCCAGCAGTTTTCTCACGGGAGACGGCCCCTATGGCTACACCTTC,CASSFLTGDGPYGYTF
TRBV6-2/TRBV6-3,TRBJ1-2,TRBD1,NA,TGTGCCAGCAGTCCCACAGGGGGAAGGTATGGCTACACCTTC,CASSPTGGRYGYTF
TRBV6-4,TRBJ1-2,NA,NA,TGTGCCAGCAGACCTTCTCCGGGGGGAGGCTACACCTTC,CASRPSPGGGYTF
TRBV5-6,TRBJ2-3,NA,NA,TGTGCCAGCTGCGGGACCGGGCCCGGGGCAGATACGCAGTATTTT,CASCGTGPGADTQYF
TRBV6-2/TRBV6-3,TRBJ2-7,TRBD2,NA,TGTGCCAGCAGTGGGACTAGCACCTACGAGCAGTACTTC,CASSGTSTYEQYF
TRBV5-1,TRBJ1-5,NA,NA,TGCGCCAGCAGCTTGGCCCCTCAGACAGCGAATCAGCCCCAGCATTTT,CASSLAPQTANQPQHF
TRBV6-5,TRBJ2-5,NA,NA,TGTGCCAGCAGTTGGACTCTATCCCAAGAGACCCAGTACTTC,CASSWTLSQETQYF
TRBV5-1,TRBJ2-7,NA,NA,TGCGCCAGCAGCGCCAGCGGAGTGTACGCCTACGAGCAGTACTTC,CASSASGVYAYEQYF
TRBV3-1/TRBV3-2,TRBJ2-7,TRBD2,NA,TGTGCCAGCAGCCAACCGGGACTAGCGGGAGCGCAGTACTTC,CASSQPGLAGAQYF
TRBV5-1,TRBJ2-1,NA,NA,TGCGCCAGCAGCTTTGGAGGGTCCTACAATGAGCAGTTCTTC,CASSFGGSYNEQFF
TRBV12-5,TRBJ1-3,NA,NA,TGTGCTAGTGGCCCAGTCCCAAGAAACACCATATATTTT,CASGPVPRNTIYF
TRBV5-5,TRBJ2-7,NA,NA,TGTGCCAGCACCCCCGGGTACGAGCAGTACTTC,CASTPGYEQYF
TRBV19,TRBJ1-2,TRBD1,NA,TGTGCCAGTAGTATCCATACACAGGGGGCTGGCTACACCTTC,CASSIHTQGAGYTF
TRBV5-1,TRBJ2-1,TRBD2,NA,TGCGCCAGCAGTCGGGGGGACCTCAATGAGCAGTTCTTC,CASSRGDLNEQFF
TRBV18,TRBJ1-3,NA,NA,TGTGCCAGCTCACCACCGTCGGGGGTTAATGGAAACACCATATATTTT,CASSPPSGVNGNTIYF
TRBV4-1,TRBJ2-5,TRBD2,NA,TGCGCCAGCAGCCAGTCTGTTGGGGGGGGCCAAGAGACCCAGTACTTC,CASSQSVGGGQETQYF
TRBV11-2,TRBJ2-5,NA,NA,TGTGCCAGCAGCCGTGGCGGGTTCCAAGAGACCCAGTACTTC,CASSRGGFQETQYF
TRBV5-1,TRBJ1-2,NA,NA,TGCGCCAGCAGCTTGGGGGAGGACTATGGCTACACCTTC,CASSLGEDYGYTF
TRBV4-1,TRBJ2-7,NA,few,TGCGCCAGCAGCCAAGATCTGTATAATCTCGGCGGCTCCTACGAGCAGTACTTC,CASSQDLYNLGGSYEQYF
TRBV12-3/TRBV12-4,TRBJ2-5,NA,once,TGTGCCAGCAGTTCAAACAAACAAGAGACCCAGTACTTC,CASSSNKQETQYF
TRBV5-1,TRBJ1-2,NA,NA,TGCGCCAGCAGCTTGGTCCCAGGAGGTGGCTACACCTTC,CASSLVPGGGYTF
TRBV7-3,TRBJ2-1,TRBD2,NA,TGTGCCAGCAGCCTTATTGGGACTAGCGGCTACAATGAGCAGTTCTTC,CASSLIGTSGYNEQFF
TRBV3-1/TRBV3-2,TRBJ2-7,TRBD2,NA,TGTGCCAGCAGCCAAGATCCGGCTTCGGGGGGGTACTTC,CASSQDPASGGYF
TRBV5-4,TRBJ2-2,NA,NA,TGTGCCAGCAGCCCGGGACAGAACACCGGGGAGCTGTTTTTT,CASSPGQNTGELFF
TRBV10-3,TRBJ2-2,TRBD2,NA,TGTGCCATCAGCTCCCACGGGACTAGCGCAAACACCGGGGAGCTGTTTTTT,CAISSHGTSANTGELFF
TRBV21-1,TRBJ1-5,NA,NA,TGTGCCAGCAGTTTTTCCGGGACAGGCAACAATCAGCCCCAGCATTTT,CASSFSGTGNNQPQHF
TRBV5-1,TRBJ1-6,NA,NA,TGCGCCAGCAGCTCTGAGAGATTGAGTAATTCACCCCTCCACTTT,CASSSERLSNSPLHF
TRBV5-6,TRBJ2-3,NA,NA,TGTGCCAGCAGCTTTGGACTCACCGTGTCATTT,CASSFGLTVSF
TRBV28,TRBJ1-1,NA,once,TGTGCCAGCAGCAGTCCAAGGAACACTGAAGCTTTCTTT,CASSSPRNTEAFF
TRBV12-5,TRBJ1-3,TRBD1,NA,TGTGCTAGTGGTTCCGGGACAGGAGGCTCTGGAAACACCATATATTTT,CASGSGTGGSGNTIYF
TRBV4-1,TRBJ1-1,NA,NA,TGCGCCAGCAGCTTGACCTGGCGGTTCTACACTGAAGCTTTCTTT,CASSLTWRFYTEAFF
TRBV5-1,TRBJ2-5,TRBD1,NA,TGCGCCAGCAGCTTCAACAGGGGAGAGACCCAGTACTTC,CASSFNRGETQYF
TRBV2,TRBJ2-7,NA,few,TGTGCCAGCAGTGATGGTCATCGGACTCTCTCCTACGAGCAGTACTTC,CASSDGHRTLSYEQYF
TRBV4-1,TRBJ2-7,NA,NA,TGCGCCAGCAGCCAAGATCCGGGGGTATACGAGCAGTACTTC,CASSQDPGVYEQYF
TRBV5-1,TRBJ2-7,NA,NA,TGCGCCAGCAGCTTGGGCGACTTCCATAGCTACGGGAGGGGGCCGGACGAGCAGTACTTC,CASSLGDFHSYGRGPDEQYF
TRBV11-3,TRBJ2-3,TRBD1,NA,TGTGCCAGCAGTTTCCAAGGACAGGGCCGGACAGATACGCAGTATTTT,CASSFQGQGRTDTQYF
TRBV29-1,TRBJ1-5,TRBD1,NA,TGCAGCGTGGGGACAGGGCTACGCCAGCCCCAGCATTTT,CSVGTGLRQPQHF
TRBV6-1,TRBJ1-1,NA,NA,TGTGCCAGCAGTGAAGCTGGGGGGGCGCCCGCTTTCTTT,CASSEAGGAPAFF
TRBV27,TRBJ1-2,TRBD1,once,TGTGCCAGCAGTTTACGGCAGGGGGTCGGAACTATTACTTCTAACTATGGCTACACCTTC,CASSLRQGVGTITSNYGYTF
TRBV5-1,TRBJ2-1,TRBD1,NA,TGCGCCAGCAGCCCGGGACAGAGCTACAATGAGCAGTTCTTC,CASSPGQSYNEQFF
TRBV5-5,TRBJ2-1,TRBD2,NA,TGTGCCAGCAGCTTGGGCGGGACTAGCGGGGGCCATGAGCAGTTCTTC,CASSLGGTSGGHEQFF
TRBV3-1/TRBV3-2,TRBJ2-3,TRBD2,NA,TGTGCCAGCAGCCAAGATGGCGGGGGGTGGGATACGCAGTATTTT,CASSQDGGGWDTQYF
TRBV12-3/TRBV12-4,TRBJ2-7,NA,NA,TGTGCCAGCAGCACCGGAATAGCAAACGAGCAGTACTTC,CASSTGIANEQYF
TRBV29-1,TRBJ1-5,NA,NA,TGCAGCGTTCTTGGTTCAGGGGCGGCGGGCAATCAGCCCCAGCATTTT,CSVLGSGAAGNQPQHF